Below, 16 T cell receptor beta chains from the same sample are listed, as sequenced in a study of T cells in localized non-small cell lung cancer (dated by TCRdb to the early 2020s). The library came from the immunoSEQ multiplex PCR assay. TCRdb mirrors the immuneACCESS table, restricted to in-frame sequences. Some clones are absent from its copies; in checked studies, under half trace to an unresolved V gene, and the reason for the others is unknown. A total of roughly 27,000 clones appear in this sample, 80% to 95% of them only once. The ten largest make up 4% to 5% of the sample. Specimen: peripheral blood mononuclear cells, collected before any cancer treatment. The receptors were gathered from a woman aged 40 to 75 with stage III lung adenocarcinoma.

This chain joins TRBV15 and TRBJ1-1; D gene unclear. The CDR3 is 13 residues long. Trimming removed 5 bases at V and 1 base at J, with 8 bases between. From germline, CDR1 is LNHNV and CDR2 YYDKDF (reference sequence). In DNA form, the CDR3 reads TGTGCCACCAGCGCACAGAGGAACACTGAAGCTTTCTTT. Translating it yields CATSAQRNTEAFF.

The J gene is TRBJ1-1, the V gene TRBV6-1; D call uncertain. Trimming removed 1 base from V and 7 bases from J, with 4 bases in between. Germline loops: CDR1 MNHNS, CDR2 SASEGT. The CDR3 is 11 residues long. CDR3 loop: CASSEDIEAFF. CDR3 in DNA: TGTGCCAGCAGTGAAGATATTGAAGCTTTCTTT.

The rearrangement links TRBV5-4 to TRBJ1-6; 10 nucleotides align to TRBD1. The CDR3 sequence is 15 residues long. J lost 8 bases, V lost 4 bases, and 6 bases had no gene match. CDR1 and CDR2 from the germline V gene are SGHNT and YYREEE (reference sequence). CDR3 coding DNA: TGTGCCAGCAGCACCAGGGACAGGGGTGATTCACCCCTCCACTTT. Its protein is CASSTRDRGDSPLHF.

A remark on this clone: The junction and the germline gene differ at one end; a read error may be behind it. V usage is TRBV5-1 and J usage is TRBJ2-3; D is possibly TRBD2 (7 bases). CDR1 and CDR2 (germline): SGHRS, YFSETQ. The CDR3 has 15 amino acids. The CDR3 sequence: CASNLGGAATDTQYF. DNA of the CDR3: TGCGCCAGCAACTTGGGGGGGGCCGCCACAGATACGCAGTATTTT.

The chain couples TRBV30 to TRBJ1-2, with TRBD1 matching over 7 bases. The V and J ends lost 5 bases and 4 bases, in that order; junction bases with no gene match: 7. CDR1 and CDR2 from the germline V gene are GTSNPN and SVGIG (reference sequence). This CDR3 spans 13 amino acids. CDR3 loop: CAWYPGTVYGYTF. The CDR3 nucleotides are TGTGCCTGGTACCCCGGGACAGTCTATGGCTACACCTTC.

The CDR3, as DNA: TGTGCCAGCAGTCCCCGGGACGGGAGGAATGAGCAGTTCTTC. Translation gives CASSPRDGRNEQFF. The chain carries TRBV6-5 and TRBJ2-1, with TRBD2 matching over 7 bases. CDR1 MNHEY and CDR2 SVGAGI come from the germline V gene. V lost 5 bases, J lost 7 bases, and 8 bases stayed unmatched. The CDR3 extends over 14 amino acids.

The chain recombines TRBV28 with TRBJ2-1, with D unclear. V was pared by 0 bases and J by 7 bases, with 7 bases between. Germline V gene sequence: CDR1 MDHEN, CDR2 SYDVKM. CDR3 size: 13 residues. CDR3 sequence reads: CASSLWTENEQFF. CDR3 coding DNA: TGTGCCAGCAGTTTATGGACTGAGAATGAGCAGTTCTTC.

The sample holds a few counts of this clone. The chain couples TRBV28 to TRBJ1-2; D gene ambiguous. Germline CDR1 reads MDHEN; CDR2 reads SYDVKM. V gave up 10 bases and J gave up 8 bases, with 17 bases separating them. The CDR3 is 12 residues long. CDR3 sequence (DNA): TGTGCCACCGCAGGCGACACTCGGGGCTACACCTTC. Protein product: CATAGDTRGYTF.

J is TRBJ1-1 and V is TRBV4-1; 12 positions match TRBD1. V gave up 2 bases and J gave up 6 bases; unmatched junction bases: 1. CDR3 length: 14 residues. CDR1 is MGHRA, CDR2 YSYEKL, per germline. Here the CDR3 DNA reads TGCGCCAGCAGCCAATGGGACAGGGGGCCTGAAGCTTTCTTT. Amino acids: CASSQWDRGPEAFF.

This clone came up a few times. V gene TRBV2 combines with J gene TRBJ1-2, with 7 bases fitting TRBD1. Germline CDR1 SNHLY, CDR2 FYNNEI. V was pared by 8 bases and J by 6 bases, with 6 bases of the junction left unmatched. The CDR3 loop spans 12 amino acids. The CDR3 DNA reads as TGTGCCAGCTTCGACAGGGAAGATGGCTACACCTTC. Its protein is CASFDREDGYTF.

This chain uses TRBV5-1 with TRBJ1-4; D perhaps matches TRBD1 (6 bases). Trimming removed 3 bases from V and 8 bases from J, with 17 bases in between. Germline CDR1 is SGHRS and CDR2 is YFSETQ. This CDR3 is built from 15 residues. The CDR3 here is CASSSSGHRREKLFF. The DNA of the CDR3 is TGCGCCAGCAGCTCGTCGGGACATCGCCGAGAAAAACTGTTTTTT. Variable domain in full (rest from reference TRBV5-1 and TRBJ1-4): KAGVTQTPRYLIKTRGQQVTLSCSPISGHRSVSWYQQTPGQGLQFLFEYFSETQRNKGNFPGRFSGRQFSNSRSEMNVSTLELGDSALYLCASSSSGHRREKLFFGSGTQLSVL.

V is TRBV6-1 and J is TRBJ2-1; 10 bases align to TRBD2. V gave up 6 bases and J gave up 4 bases; unmatched junction bases: 9. There are 16 residues in the CDR3. CDR1 MNHNS and CDR2 SASEGT come from the germline V gene. CDR3 DNA sequence: TGTGCCAGCAGCGAAACAGCGGGGGGGCCATACAATGAGCAGTTCTTC. Translating gives CASSETAGGPYNEQFF.

This chain joins TRBV4-1 and TRBJ2-1; 9 positions match TRBD2. The CDR3 loop spans 15 amino acids. V gave up 4 bases and J gave up 7 bases; unmatched junction bases: 8. The germline gives CDR1 MGHRA, CDR2 YSYEKL. CDR3 DNA sequence: TGCGCCAGCAGCCCCACCCGAAGCGGGGGGAATGAGCAGTTCTTC. Protein sequence: CASSPTRSGGNEQFF.

J is TRBJ1-1 and V is TRBV9; 8 positions match TRBD1. The V and J ends lost 4 bases and 4 bases, in that order; junction bases with no gene match: 6. Germline V gene data show CDR1 as SGDLS and CDR2 as YYNGEE. CDR3 length equals 14 residues. The CDR3 region is CASSTRGQVTEAFF. The CDR3 DNA follows: TGTGCCAGCAGCACCAGGGGGCAGGTCACTGAAGCTTTCTTT.

This rearrangement joins TRBV5-5 to TRBJ2-1; D might be TRBD1 (6 bases). Deletions cut 4 bases from V and 0 bases from J, with 14 bases between. The CDR3 is made up of 16 amino acids. Germline-derived CDR1 and CDR2 are SGHKS and YYEKEE (reference sequence). The CDR3 DNA reads TGTGCCAGCAGCAAAACCGGGACACTCTCCTACAATGAGCAGTTCTTC. This codes for CASSKTGTLSYNEQFF.

The chain has TRBV5-1 and TRBJ2-5; 7 bases agree with TRBD1. The CDR3 has 17 residues. Per the germline V gene, CDR1 is SGHRS and CDR2 is YFSETQ. V lost 0 bases to trimming and J lost 1 base; unmatched junction nucleotides: 9. The DNA for the CDR3 is TGCGCCAGCAGCTTGGGGTCTAAGACAGGGCCCCAAGAGACCCAGTACTTC. It codes for CASSLGSKTGPQETQYF.